This TCR beta chain is from a study of identical twins. V was pared by 2 bases and J by 7 bases, with 6 bases of the junction left unmatched. Germline V lookup: CDR1 SGHTA, CDR2 FQGTGA. The CDR3 is made up of 15 amino acids. Each cDNA held unique molecular identifiers, and template switching gave it a universal primer site. Using its own MiXCR run on the 5' RACE reads, TCRdb lists one record per CDR3 protein. The repertoire holds about 260,000 distinct CDR3 sequences, with around 6.6% as singletons. About this clonotype itself: What it binds is not known.

Study findings and constraints: Abundant beta clonotypes from cord blood had fewer insertions, unlike memory repertoires, which showed none. Conclusions rested on cross-sectional statistics rather than following the same donors.

These sequences were also reported in another study, on yellow fever vaccine responses in identical twins.

The chain carries TRBV7-3 and TRBJ2-1, with 9 bases lining up with TRBD2. The sample taken for sequencing was memory (CD45RO+) T cells sorted from blood. This receptor was taken from a woman between 18 and 29 years old in good health. The CDR3 is CASSLRLAGKNEQFF. Here the CDR3 DNA reads TGTGCCAGCAGCTTACGGCTAGCGGGAAAAAATGAGCAGTTCTTC.